This record concerns one T cell receptor beta chain sequence. Which antigen it targets is not known. No base quality values were provided; no much bigger clone lies one nucleotide off. Trimming removed 5 bases from V and 2 bases from J, leaving 9 bases between the germline ends. The germline V gene sets CDR1 to SGHTA and CDR2 to FQGNSA. From the cysteine up to the phenylalanine, the CDR3 has a length of 13 residues. Only CDR3 DNA is held: 39 bases, read in frame from base 1. The sample comes from a study of cytomegalovirus exposure and HLA in healthy donors (dated by TCRdb to about 2017). Concerning the study at large: An earlier analysis of roughly 630 of the donors reported roughly 300 Gb of sequence data and approximately 110 million unique TCR beta sequences from about 179 million T cells. Approximately 300 gigabases of sequencing data and approximately 84 million unique TCR sequences were included in an early release covering roughly 600 HLA-typed donors. Among the approximately 400 genotyped donors, 81% belonged to the genetic ancestry cluster associated with self-reported Caucasian donors. The study aimed to test whether cataloging public T cell receptors could reveal signatures of past pathogen exposure. The study used immunosequencing to profile the T cell repertoires of under 700 subjects and linked those repertoires to cytomegalovirus serostatus. Besides the first cohort of under 700 subjects, a separate validation cohort made up of 120 different subjects was used. To predict cytomegalovirus infection status, the study combined high-throughput TCR immunosequencing, statistical association of individual TCRs with disease status, and machine learning. A later analysis re-examined previously published TCR beta repertoires from over 500 donors and added high-resolution HLA genotyping to investigate patterns of TCR occurrence. Rather than drawing on any new phenotypic data, the later analysis identified candidate immune exposures from TCR beta sequences and the way those sequences occurred across donors. To decide whether each TCR beta V gene segment behaved as functional or pseudogenic, an earlier analysis of some 600 of the donors relied on high-throughput TCR beta sequencing. Donor age, sex, ethnicity and CMV serostatus were compiled alongside the repertoire data. Genome-wide SNP genotypes for about three fifths of the roughly 670 donors were used in a later genetic analysis, which treated that subset as a discovery cohort. Every discovery cohort repertoire had been produced on one sequencing platform. HLA typing covered class I and class II loci at four-digit resolution. Typing coverage varied by locus: roughly 620-630 donors for A, B, C, DRB1 and DQB1; approximately 520 for DQA1; about 600 for DPA1; more than 450 for DPB1. About five DR-DQ haplotypes were treated as single units for association and clustering because of strong linkage in the cohort. Among 300 to 500 genotyped donors of the cohort, an average of around 250,000 unique TCR beta nucleotide sequences was sequenced per donor, of which about 19% were non-productive.

In total, 630 or so healthy bone marrow donors made up the cohort. At the time of sampling, all cohort members were nominally healthy, though unrecorded immune exposures were likely present. The donor tested CMV seropositive, placing the donor among the 289 seropositive members of the cohort. A peripheral blood sample was provided by each donor, and peripheral blood mononuclear cells were used for TCR beta sequencing. The Qiagen DNeasy Blood Extraction Kit was used to extract genomic DNA from the blood cell samples. Libraries were built with the immunoSEQ multiplex PCR assay. For the multiplex PCR, a mixture combining 60 forward primers for TCR Vbeta segments and 13 reverse primers for TCR Jbeta segments was used. The CDR3 region of rearranged TCR beta genes was amplified from genomic DNA with a multiplex PCR assay. On the Illumina HiSeq System, the amplified TCR beta libraries were sequenced as 87-base-pair reads. Per the source publication's procedure: In a later analysis, some 80 million unique TCR beta chains were counted across the 650 to 700 repertoires, and about 9.9 million of these chains were shared by at least two donors. Raw reads were error-corrected and collapsed into unique sequences with a nearest-neighbor algorithm that merged closely related sequences to remove PCR and sequencing errors. To assign V, D and J gene segments, CDR3 sequences were aligned to IMGT reference sequences. For a sequence to be retained, a match of at least six nucleotides to both a V gene segment and a J gene segment was required. Rearrangements were classified as productive when the CDR3 lacked stop codons and remained in frame with V and J, and all other rearrangements were classified as non-productive. Following IMGT convention, CDR3 was defined as the stretch from the second conserved V-encoded cysteine to the conserved J-encoded phenylalanine. Sequences without an unambiguous match to a single V gene segment were excluded from the earlier analysis of approximately 560 of the donors. In an earlier analysis of several hundred of the donors, a V segment was called functional when productive rearrangements were above 56.7%, and segregating when the standard deviation between donors exceeded 5%. A statistical classification framework was built for diagnosing cytomegalovirus status from the catalog of TCR beta chain sequences. A later analysis assigned V and J genes by comparing TCR nucleotide sequences with IMGT/GENE-DB human TR gene sequences. Using the TCRdist pipeline, a later analysis assigned CDR3 sequences along with most-parsimonious VDJ recombination scenarios. A later analysis defined each TCR beta chain by its CDR3 amino acid sequence plus V-gene family, and excluded reads lacking a unique V-gene family. To address suspected cross-contamination and a sequencing artifact, a later analysis removed under 600 highly shared, low-generation-probability nucleotide sequences. In a later analysis, a clonal expansion index was calculated for each public chain from normalized within-repertoire ranks of inferred template counts. A later analysis computed generation probabilities with a VDJ recombination model fitted to out-of-frame rearrangements, and checked the results against IGoR. In a later analysis, TCR-TCR, TCR-HLA and TCR-CMV co-occurrence was scored with hypergeometric tests, and a repertoire-size bias correction was applied to TCR pairs. A later analysis estimated false discovery rates by permuting HLA or CMV assignments 20 times. In a later analysis, co-occurring TCRs were grouped using DBSCAN, with TCRdist sequence similarity added in when clustering inside HLA-allele-positive subsets. For co-occurrence clustering, repertoires with fewer than 30,000 or more than 120,000 public chains were excluded, along with roughly 5 repertoires with anomalous nucleotide sharing. TCRdb took this table from immuneACCESS and kept in-frame rearrangements with V and J called. Such tables lack part of the clones; where checked against another copy, unresolved V genes explain under half of the gap, and the rest is unexplained. V and J calls and clone size are given by that table; D and trimming were obtained from the DNA. The sample table contains fewer than 200,000 clones; only one count was recorded for about 85% of them. The ten largest clones take up about 2% of the sample.

What the research found in general, with its limitations: A later analysis associated 16,951 TCR beta sequences with specific HLA alleles at a false discovery rate of 0.05. Immune exposure information for the cohort was limited to CMV serostatus. The classifier was reported to diagnose cytomegalovirus status with high specificity and sensitivity in both the original cohort and the validation cohort. Linkage disequilibrium might explain the correlated functional status among segregating V segments, but an unknown experimental factor could not be ruled out. Some IMGT-functional V segments, including TRBV6-2 and TRBV6-3, could not be distinguished by the 87-base-pair reads and were therefore excluded. According to a later analysis, parvovirus B19, influenza, CMV and Epstein-Barr virus appeared linked to several top co-occurrence clusters. In an earlier analysis of some 540 of the donors, most TCR beta V segments appeared in productive rearrangements about 90% or about 30% of the time, broadly matching IMGT annotations. Because HLA typing was unavailable for some donors at each locus, only the typed subset was used in association tests. The cohort was sequenced for TCR beta chains only, and without alpha or paired-chain data the features that could be detected were limited. In a later analysis, HLA-associated TCR beta chains showed more clonal expansion and lower generation probabilities than non-associated chains that were equally common. In a later analysis, the rate of TCR association differed among HLA loci, with DRB1 alleles having the most associated TCRs and HLA-C alleles having the fewest. Because counts were too low, 15 to 20 rarely observed V segments, including chromosome 9 orphons, were excluded from the earlier analysis of around 590 of the donors. In vitro tests confirmed that a few of the cytomegalovirus-associated TCR beta chains recognize cytomegalovirus antigens. When HLA alleles, especially DR and DQ, strongly co-occurred, TCR associations were difficult to assign to individual alleles. A later analysis found that most CMV-associated TCR beta chains appeared HLA-restricted, with HLA associations seemingly driven largely by CMV exposure. V-gene and J-gene trimming of TCR beta chains was associated with a missense DCLRE1C variant in a later genetic analysis, and the association was replicated in an independent cohort. A total of roughly 160 TCR beta chains were listed by the study as associated with cytomegalovirus. A further reported finding was that TCR beta sequences accurately predicted the HLA-A and HLA-B alleles for most subjects in the first cohort. Sequencing depth was assumed to be roughly uniform across donors in the presence/absence analyses, though that assumption may not hold. It was suggested by the authors that the approach could potentially be generalized to other disease states and immunological phenotypes. A cluster of highly shared sequence variants was judged likely to represent a technical artifact of the sequencing pipeline. Compared with the approximately 710-donor mean, donors in an Asian-associated ancestry cluster had fewer N-insertions in productive TCRs, according to a later genetic analysis. Most TCR sequences were observed very rarely across donors, whereas some public TCRs were present in many individuals.

The sample comprised PBMCs. The receptor was derived from a man aged 18 to 30 in good health and CMV-seropositive. The V and J genes are TRBV7-2 and TRBJ1-2; a tentative D call is TRBD1 (6 bases match). The bases are TGTGCCAGCAGCAATACAGGGAACTATGGCTACACCTTC. Its coded protein is CASSNTGNYGYTF. Here the CDR3 is joined to the reference TRBV7-2 and TRBJ1-2 genes, and the full variable domain is: GAGVSQSPSNKVTEKGKDVELRCDPISGHTALYWYRQSLGQGLEFLIYFQGNSAPDKSGLPSDRFSAERTGGSVSTLTIQRTQQEDSAVYLCASSNTGNYGYTFGSGTRLTVV.